The 10 T cell receptor beta chains given below trace back to one sample, sequenced in a study of shared clonotypes between healthy human individuals. Assay: immunoSEQ multiplex PCR; the TCRdb copy retains only in-frame clones and omits some. The table shows roughly 760,000 clones, with around 72% occurring only once. The sequenced material came from memory CD4+ T cells sorted from blood. Subset given: CD45RA-negative fraction. The source of these receptors is a young woman in good health.

The CDR3 DNA follows: TGCGCCAGCAGCCCGGACAGGGAGCTGTTTTTT. The encoded protein is CASSPDRELFF. The J gene is TRBJ2-2, the V gene TRBV5-1; possible D gene TRBD1, 5 bases. V was trimmed by 4 bases and J by 9 bases, leaving 7 bases between them. This CDR3 comprises 11 residues. In germline, CDR1 is SGHRS, CDR2 YFSETQ.

The chain is built from TRBV5-3 and TRBJ1-2, with 7 nucleotides matching TRBD1. TRBV5-3 is an open reading frame, and its role is uncertain. V was pared by 3 bases and J by 4 bases, with 9 bases of the junction left unmatched. The CDR3 has 15 residues. The CDR3: CARSSSGGIIYGYTF. The CDR3 DNA is TGTGCCAGAAGCTCGTCAGGGGGGATAATCTATGGCTACACCTTC.

This clone has only one observation. A far bigger clonotype differs at one base, so this is likely a read error. The same CDR3 arises from other DNA sequences in this sample as well. The chain combines TRBV11-2 with TRBJ1-4; D ambiguous. Germline V CDR1 and CDR2: SGHAT, FQNNGV. This CDR3 contains 15 residues. In DNA, the CDR3 is TGCGCCAGCAGCTTACTAAGGGAATTAGATGAAAAACTGTTTTTT. It specifies CASSLLRELDEKLFF. The variable domain in full, with the rest retrieved from reference TRBV11-2 and TRBJ1-4, is EAGVAQSPRYKIIEKRQSVAFWCNPISGHATLYWYQQILGQGPKLLIQFQNNGVVDDSQLPKDRFSAERLKGVDSTLKIQPAKLEDSAVYLCASSLLRELDEKLFFGSGTQLSVL.

The J gene is TRBJ2-3, the V gene TRBV27; no definite D call. CDR3 size: 13 residues. V was trimmed by 7 bases and J by 0 bases, leaving 8 bases between them. The germline CDR1 and CDR2 sequences are MNHEY and SMNVEV (reference sequence). This CDR3 is CASTRQSTDTQYF. DNA of the CDR3: TGTGCCAGCACTCGCCAGAGCACAGATACGCAGTATTTT.

The CDR3 region is CASRRSSGGQDEQFF. CDR3 in DNA: TGTGCCAGCCGTAGGTCTTCGGGAGGGCAGGATGAGCAGTTCTTC. V and J are TRBV6-6 and TRBJ2-1; 8 positions match TRBD2. V shed 8 bases, J shed 8 bases, and the junction held 14 bases outside the gene matches. Germline V gene lookup returns CDR1 MNHNY and CDR2 SVGAGI (reference sequence). The CDR3 sequence is 15 residues long.

This chain links TRBV29-1 with TRBJ2-3; D call uncertain. This CDR3 spans 13 amino acids. From germline, CDR1 is SQVTM and CDR2 ANQGSEA. Trimming left V 6 bases short and J 3 bases short, with 13 bases between. CDR3 in DNA: TGCAGCGTGCGTCCCGACCTGACAGATACGCAGTATTTT. It codes for CSVRPDLTDTQYF.

The table lists this clone with many counts. This chain links TRBV5-1 with TRBJ2-7; 10 nucleotides align to TRBD2. CDR1 is SGHRS and CDR2 is YFSETQ in the germline V gene. Trimming removed 0 bases from V and 3 bases from J; junction bases left unmatched: 6. The CDR3 has 16 residues. CDR3 residues: CASSLEFRTSGYEQYF. In DNA, the CDR3 is TGCGCCAGCAGCTTGGAGTTTAGGACTAGCGGCTACGAGCAGTACTTC.

V is TRBV19 and J is TRBJ2-2; D is perhaps TRBD1 or TRBD2 (5 bases each). The CDR3 covers 15 residues. Per germline, CDR1 LNHDA and CDR2 SQIVND (reference sequence). The V end was cut by 5 bases, the J end by 0 bases, with 10 bases between. The CDR3 loop is CASSHRGSNTGELFF. The DNA of the CDR3 is TGTGCCAGTAGTCATCGGGGCTCGAACACCGGGGAGCTGTTTTTT.

This clone was seen many times. This chain connects TRBV6-1 to TRBJ2-5; D call uncertain. The length of the CDR3 is 14 residues. Trimming took off 2 bases at V and 4 bases at J, with 11 bases between the two ends. Germline values: CDR1 MNHNS, CDR2 SASEGT. CDR3 protein: CASSERAEIETQYF. In nucleotides, the CDR3 is TGTGCCAGCAGTGAAAGAGCTGAGATAGAGACCCAGTACTTC.

The chain is built from TRBV7-9 and TRBJ2-7, with 8 bases aligning to TRBD1. Germline V CDR1 and CDR2: SEHNR, FQNEAQ (reference sequence). After removal of 5 bases from V and 3 bases from J, the junction contained 6 bases not matched to a gene. This CDR3 region has 14 residues. Here the CDR3 reads CASSRGTGLYEQYF. The CDR3, as DNA: TGTGCCAGCAGCAGAGGGACAGGCCTCTACGAGCAGTACTTC.